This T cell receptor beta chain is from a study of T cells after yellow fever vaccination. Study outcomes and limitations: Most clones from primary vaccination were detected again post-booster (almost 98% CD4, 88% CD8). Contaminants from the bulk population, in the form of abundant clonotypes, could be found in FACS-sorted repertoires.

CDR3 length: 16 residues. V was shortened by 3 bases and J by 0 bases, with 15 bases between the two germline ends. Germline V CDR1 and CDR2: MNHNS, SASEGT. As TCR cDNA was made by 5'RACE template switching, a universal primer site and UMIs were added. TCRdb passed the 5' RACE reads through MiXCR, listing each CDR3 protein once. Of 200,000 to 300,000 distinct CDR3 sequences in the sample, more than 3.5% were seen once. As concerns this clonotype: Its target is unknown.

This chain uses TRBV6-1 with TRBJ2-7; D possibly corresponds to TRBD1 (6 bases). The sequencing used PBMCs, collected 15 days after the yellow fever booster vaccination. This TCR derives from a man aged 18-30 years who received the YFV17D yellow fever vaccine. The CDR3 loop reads CASSDRVGASSYEQYV. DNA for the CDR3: TGTGCCAGCAGTGATCGAGTGGGGGCTAGCTCCTACGAGCAGTACGTC.